These 8 T cell receptor beta chains came from one sample sequenced in a study of cytomegalovirus exposure and HLA in healthy donors. Both 60 Vbeta primers and 13 Jbeta primers went into the PCR. TCRdb's table, derived via immunoSEQ multiplex PCR, lists solely in-frame clones and lacks some. The sample has some 87,000 clones; about 74% are singletons. Sequencing was done on a sample of PBMCs. The receptors shown here come from a woman in her forties or fifties in good health and CMV-seropositive.

This rearrangement joins TRBV4-2 to TRBJ2-7, with TRBD1 as a possible D gene (5 bases). This CDR3 comprises 16 residues. V lost 4 bases to trimming and J lost 1 base, with 17 bases between them. Germline CDR1 reads LGHNA; CDR2 reads YNFKEQ. CDR3 bases: TGTGCCAGCAGCCCTAGGACGGACATCGTATCCTACGAGCAGTACTTC. This translates into CASSPRTDIVSYEQYF.

The V gene is TRBV12-5, the J gene TRBJ1-1; tentatively, D is TRBD1 (5 bases). The CDR3 consists of 14 residues. The V end lost 6 bases, the J end lost 0 bases, and 11 bases lay between the germline ends. From germline, CDR1 is LGHNT and CDR2 FRNRAP. CDR3 bases: TGTGCTAGTGGAGCCCCAGGGATGAACACTGAAGCTTTCTTT. It is translated as CASGAPGMNTEAFF.

Turning to this clone: This CDR3 is also generated by other DNA sequences in the sample. The rearrangement joins TRBV5-6 to TRBJ1-3; 7 bases are a match to TRBD1. This CDR3 is 14 amino acids long. The V segment lost 5 bases and the J segment 0 bases; nucleotides outside the gene matches: 2. Germline V lookup: CDR1 SGHDT, CDR2 YYEEEE. CDR3 residues: CASSRQGSGNTIYF. CDR3 in DNA: TGTGCCAGCAGTCGACAGGGCTCTGGAAACACCATATATTTT.

The chain joins TRBV5-4 to TRBJ1-2; possibly TRBD1 for D (5 bases). Per the germline V gene, CDR1 is SGHNT and CDR2 is YYREEE (reference sequence). Deletions cut 2 bases from V and 8 bases from J, with 25 bases between. The length of the CDR3 is 17 residues. DNA for the CDR3: TGTGCCAGCAGCTTTAGCAGGGCTACTCCTCGCCTGGGGGGCTACACCTTC. Translation gives CASSFSRATPRLGGYTF.

V usage is TRBV4-1 and J usage is TRBJ1-2; D gene uncertain. Trimming shortened V by 1 base and J by 7 bases, and 16 bases separated the two germline ends. There are 15 residues in the CDR3. Germline CDR1 is MGHRA and CDR2 is YSYEKL. CDR3 protein: CASSQVIEPRGGYTF. CDR3 bases: TGCGCCAGCAGCCAAGTTATTGAGCCTCGTGGTGGCTACACCTTC.

This sequence joins TRBV19 and TRBJ2-1; 8 positions match TRBD2. Germline CDR1 reads LNHDA; CDR2 reads SQIVND (reference sequence). V lost 4 bases, J lost 10 bases, and 12 bases stayed unmatched. This CDR3 is built from 15 residues. The CDR3 DNA sequence: TGTGCCAGTAGTACCCCGGGGGGGCGGGTTACCGAGCAGTTCTTC. It yields the protein CASSTPGGRVTEQFF. The full variable domain, completed using reference TRBV19 and TRBJ2-1, is DGGITQSPKYLFRKEGQNVTLSCEQNLNHDAMYWYRQDPGQGLRLIYYSQIVNDFQKGDIAEGYSVSREKKESFPLTVTSAQKNPTAFYLCASSTPGGRVTEQFFGPGTRLTVL.

In nucleotides, the CDR3 is TGTGCCACCAGCAGGGAAACTAGCGGGAGTCCCTACGAGCAGTACTTC. This encodes CATSRETSGSPYEQYF. This rearrangement joins TRBV15 to TRBJ2-7; 11 nucleotides align to TRBD2. The CDR3 consists of 16 residues. The germline V gene has CDR1 LNHNV and CDR2 YYDKDF (reference sequence). J was trimmed by 2 bases and V by 3 bases; bases with no gene match: 6.

This chain connects TRBV7-9 to TRBJ2-1, with 7 bases matching TRBD1. The CDR3 sequence is 15 residues long. V lost 5 bases, J lost 3 bases, and 7 bases stayed unmatched. CDR1 and CDR2 (germline): SEHNR, FQNEAQ (reference sequence). CDR3 coding DNA: TGTGCCAGCAGCCGCTGGACAGGCCGCTACAATGAGCAGTTCTTC. Encoded protein: CASSRWTGRYNEQFF.